What follows are 4 T cell receptor beta chains derived from one specimen sequenced in a study of CD8 T cells in ankylosing spondylitis. TCRdb reprocessed the 5' RACE reads via MiXCR and lists one record per CDR3 protein. The sample lists about 320,000 distinct CDR3 sequences, around 10% occurring once. Sequenced: blood, either unsorted or a sorted T cell fraction (not recorded which). The receptors come from a female donor with ankylosing spondylitis or in good health (not recorded which).

This clonotype was counted at least ten times. The gene calls are TRBV5-1 and TRBJ2-2; a weak D match, TRBD2 (5 bases). V dropped 6 bases and J dropped 0 bases, with 15 bases sitting between them. In germline, CDR1 is SGHRS, CDR2 YFSETQ. This CDR3 is built from 16 residues. The CDR3 here is CASKPSGSANTGELFF. CDR3 nucleotides: TGCGCCAGCAAGCCCTCTGGTAGCGCGAACACCGGGGAGCTGTTTTTT.

Points on this clonotype: This sequence may be a read error, since a much larger clone differs from it by one base. The chain uses TRBV28 and TRBJ2-7; unclear D gene. The CDR3 length is 13 residues. CDR1 is MDHEN, CDR2 SYDVKM, per germline. The CDR3 region has the DNA TGTGCCAGCAATTTATCAAGCCCCAGGGAGCAGTACTTC. Amino acids: CASNLSSPREQYF.

V gene TRBV14 combines with J gene TRBJ2-7; 7 bases are a match to TRBD2. The CDR3 consists of 15 residues. The ends lost 4 bases at V and 2 bases at J; junction bases unmatched: 8. CDR1 is SGHDN, CDR2 FVKESK, per germline. The CDR3 bases are TGTGCCAGCAGCCTCGGGGGGAATCCCACCTACGAGCAGTACTTC. It is translated as CASSLGGNPTYEQYF.

At least ten counts were recorded for this clonotype. This chain uses TRBV6-2 or TRBV6-3 with TRBJ2-1; 7 bases map to TRBD2. The CDR3 spans 16 residues. Germline CDR1 MNHEY, CDR2 SVGEGT. V lost 6 bases to trimming and J lost 7 bases; unmatched junction nucleotides: 15. For the CDR3, the DNA is TGTGCCAGCAGCTACCAGAAGCTGGGAGGGTTAAATGAGCAGTTCTTC. Translated: CASSYQKLGGLNEQFF.